The 27 T cell receptor beta chains given below trace back to one sample, sequenced in a study of T cells in Graves' hyperthyroidism and ophthalmopathy (dated by TCRdb to about 2019). The library relied on multiplex PCR. The run used an Illumina HiSeq 2000. The TCR beta CDR3 regions were amplified from the RNA transcripts. The first round of RT-PCR for the TCR CDR3 was performed with the HTBI primer set and the Qiagen OneStep RT-PCR kit. Using fastp at Q25 and MiXCR, TCRdb reprocessed the public reads and kept productive beta chains. Each record represents a unique CDR3 protein, reported with the most common genes and DNA among its rows. For this sample the table gives more than 500,000 distinct CDR3 sequences, of which about 16% were detected only once. The ten largest clones add up to 25% to 30% of the sample. Sequencing was done on a sample of blood. The receptors derive from a woman in her 30s with Graves' ophthalmopathy.

This clonotype was recorded at least ten times. The J gene is TRBJ2-3, the V gene TRBV7-3; D may be TRBD1 (5 bases). V was cut by 5 bases and J by 0 bases, with 15 bases left in between. The CDR3 contains 16 residues. Germline assignment: CDR1 SGHTA and CDR2 FQGTGA. The CDR3 region has the DNA TGTGCCAGCAGCGCTGGGGCCCGGAGTAGCACAGATACGCAGTATTTT. This sequence encodes CASSAGARSSTDTQYF.

This clonotype has just a few counts. The V call is TRBV27, the J call TRBJ2-1, with 8 bases lining up with TRBD2. The CDR3 length is 16 residues. J lost 3 bases, V lost 5 bases, and 9 bases had no gene match. Germline CDR1 reads MNHEY; CDR2 reads SMNVEV (reference sequence). The chain's CDR3 is CASSRSAAGDYNEQFF. CDR3 coding DNA: TGTGCCAGCAGTAGGTCTGCAGCGGGGGACTACAATGAGCAGTTCTTC.

Many counts were recorded for this clonotype. The chain joins TRBV2 to TRBJ2-7; D is unresolved. Germline V lookup: CDR1 SNHLY, CDR2 FYNNEI. Deletions cut 4 bases from V and 0 bases from J, with 10 bases between. CDR3 length: 14 residues. In DNA form, the CDR3 reads TGTGCCAGCAGTGGTCGCCCTAGCTCCTACGAGCAGTACTTC. It yields the protein CASSGRPSSYEQYF.

The rearrangement uses TRBV19 and TRBJ2-7, with D possibly being TRBD2 (6 bases). V lost 3 bases to trimming and J lost 6 bases, with 15 bases between them. Looked up from germline, CDR1 is LNHDA and CDR2 is SQIVND (reference sequence). This CDR3 is built from 14 residues. The CDR3 spells CASSMYSGGPEQYF. The CDR3, as DNA: TGTGCCAGTAGTATGTATAGCGGAGGACCCGAGCAGTACTTC.

The gene calls are TRBV30 and TRBJ2-7, with D unresolved. CDR1 GTSNPN and CDR2 SVGIG come from the germline V gene (reference sequence). V was trimmed by 4 bases and J by 5 bases, leaving 21 bases between them. The CDR3 has 15 amino acids. CDR3 DNA: TGTGCCTGGAACCGACTGTCAGCTGCTACTCACGAGCAGTACTTC. Protein sequence: CAWNRLSAATHEQYF.

This clonotype was found a few times. This rearrangement joins TRBV10-3 to TRBJ2-1; the D call may be TRBD1 or TRBD2 (5 bases each). This CDR3 comprises 17 residues. The V gene's germline CDR1 is ENHRY and CDR2 SYGVKD. V lost 5 bases and J lost 9, with 26 bases in between. As DNA, the CDR3 is TGTGCCATCAGTCCGGAAATCTCGGGGACCCCCCGTGTTGAGCAGTTCTTC. This sequence encodes CAISPEISGTPRVEQFF.

The rearrangement links TRBV4-1 to TRBJ2-7; 7 positions match TRBD2. The end of the DNA fits TRBJ2-1 better, so the J call may be wrong. CDR3 size: 14 residues. Germline V gives CDR1 MGHRA, CDR2 YSYEKL. This CDR3 reads CASSQLAAAYEQFF. The CDR3 nucleotides are TGCGCCAGCAGCCAACTAGCGGCTGCCTACGAGCAGTTCTTC.

On this clonotype: One base away lies a much larger clone, so this may be a sequencing read error. This chain uses TRBV9 with TRBJ2-7; 11 bases line up with TRBD2. The germline CDR1 and CDR2 sequences are SGDLS and YYNGEE. V shed 0 bases and J 7 bases; nucleotides not matched to a gene: 9. The CDR3 is made up of 16 amino acids. Here the CDR3 DNA reads TGTGCCAGCAGCGTAGCCCTGACTAGCGGGGACAATGAGCAGTACTTC. As protein: CASSVALTSGDNEQYF.

This clonotype has at least ten counts. This CDR3 is CASSLDLTGGDIQYF. The CDR3 nucleotides read TGTGCCAGCAGCTTGGATCTCACAGGGGGTGACATTCAGTACTTC. V is TRBV5-6 and J is TRBJ2-4, with 8 bases fitting TRBD1. Trimming removed 0 bases from V and 8 bases from J; junction bases left unmatched: 7. CDR3 length: 15 residues. CDR1 is SGHDT and CDR2 is YYEEEE in the germline V gene.

This clonotype came up many times. This chain links TRBV5-1 with TRBJ2-1; D is unresolved. In germline, CDR1 is SGHRS, CDR2 YFSETQ. This CDR3 has 13 amino acids. The ends were cut back, 1 base at V and 8 bases at J, with 10 bases in the middle. CDR3 coding DNA: TGCGCCAGCAGCTTGAAGGATAGGGATGAGCAGTTCTTC. This codes for CASSLKDRDEQFF.

The chain's CDR3 is CASHDVRGYTQYF. CDR3 nucleotide sequence: TGTGCCAGCCACGACGTGCGGGGATATACGCAGTATTTT. The rearrangement links TRBV27 to TRBJ2-3, with D tentatively TRBD2 (6 bases). V lost 8 bases and J 7 bases, leaving 16 bases between the germline ends. Per the germline V gene, CDR1 is MNHEY and CDR2 is SMNVEV (reference sequence). The length of the CDR3 is 13 residues.

Comment on this clonotype: A read error may explain this, as a much larger clone is one base away. The genes are TRBV28 and TRBJ2-1; 7 nucleotides line up with TRBD2. V lost 0 bases, J lost 8 bases, and 7 bases stayed unmatched. CDR1 is MDHEN and CDR2 is SYDVKM in the germline V gene. The CDR3 totals 15 residues. The CDR3 nucleotides are TGTGCCAGCAGTTTATGGGGCGGGAGTATCGATGAGCAGTTCTTC. Translated, it gives CASSLWGGSIDEQFF.

The gene calls are TRBV27 and TRBJ1-2, with 10 bases aligning to TRBD1. The CDR3 is 16 residues long. Unmatched junction bases numbered 11, after V lost 7 bases and J lost 3 bases. Per the germline V gene, CDR1 is MNHEY and CDR2 is SMNVEV (reference sequence). Here the CDR3 reads CASKPGTGATDYGYTF. DNA for the CDR3: TGTGCCAGCAAACCGGGGACAGGGGCCACAGACTATGGCTACACCTTC.

A few counts support this clonotype. The chain couples TRBV6-5 to TRBJ1-6, with a weak D call TRBD1 (5 bases). V was clipped by 0 bases and J by 10 bases, with 22 bases between them. The germline CDR1 and CDR2 sequences are MNHEY and SVGAGI. There are 18 residues in the CDR3. The CDR3 reads CASSYSMYDGRESSPLHF. Written as DNA, the CDR3 is TGTGCCAGCAGTTACTCGATGTACGACGGCAGGGAGTCGTCACCCCTCCACTTT.

The rearrangement uses TRBV20-1 and TRBJ2-4, with TRBD2 as a possible D gene (5 bases). V gave up 6 bases and J gave up 1 base, with 16 bases separating them. This CDR3 spans 15 amino acids. Per the germline V gene, CDR1 is DFQATT and CDR2 is SNEGSKA (reference sequence). CDR3 DNA: TGCAGTGCCGCGGGCCCTTACACGGCCAAAAACATTCAGTACTTC. It yields the protein CSAAGPYTAKNIQYF.

The sample holds many counts of this clonotype. This chain connects TRBV2 to TRBJ1-2; D is perhaps TRBD1 (5 bases). The V gene's germline CDR1 is SNHLY and CDR2 FYNNEI. The CDR3 is 12 residues long. Trimming stripped 6 bases from V and 4 bases from J, with 9 bases between. The CDR3 DNA reads as TGTGCCAGCAGGAGACAGAGCTATGGCTACACCTTC. Encoded protein: CASRRQSYGYTF.

This sequence joins TRBV6-4 and TRBJ2-7; D is uncertain. The V gene's germline CDR1 is MRHNA and CDR2 SNTAGT. The CDR3 extends over 11 amino acids. The DNA of the CDR3 is TGTGAGTTCCCTAGCTCCTACGAGCAGTACTTC. This translates into CEFPSSYEQYF.

The CDR3 loop is CASSVGQGSIDTQYF. CDR3 coding DNA: TGTGCCAGCAGCGTTGGACAGGGGTCCATAGATACGCAGTATTTT. This sequence joins TRBV9 and TRBJ2-3; TRBD1 aligns across 9 bases. J gave up 5 bases and V 2 bases, and 6 bases lay outside the gene matches. The germline V gene encodes CDR1 SGDLS and CDR2 YYNGEE. The CDR3 runs 15 residues.

This clonotype turned up a few times. A much larger clone lies a single base off, so this may be a read error. This rearrangement joins TRBV28 to TRBJ2-7; perhaps D is TRBD1 or TRBD2 (5 bases each). The germline V gene encodes CDR1 MDHEN and CDR2 SYDVKM. CDR3 length: 13 residues. The ends were cut back, 5 bases at V and 8 bases at J, with 16 bases in the middle. The CDR3 protein is CASSPGVMDKQYF. CDR3 nucleotides: TGTGCCAGCAGTCCCGGGGTGATGGACAAGCAGTACTTC. The full variable domain, completed using reference TRBV28 and TRBJ2-7, is DVKVTQSSRYLVKRTGEKVFLECVQDMDHENMFWYRQDPGLGLRLIYFSYDVKMKEKGDIPEGYSVSREKKERFSLILESASTNQTSMYLCASSPGVMDKQYFGPGTRLTVT.

In this sample, this clonotype turned up many times. The chain couples TRBV30 to TRBJ1-2; the D gene is possibly TRBD1 (5 bases). The CDR3 has 12 residues. The V and J ends lost 8 bases and 6 bases respectively, with 16 bases between them. Germline V gene sequence: CDR1 GTSNPN, CDR2 SVGIG (reference sequence). CDR3 residues: CAAPGINDGYTF. Written as DNA, the CDR3 is TGTGCCGCCCCAGGGATTAATGATGGCTACACCTTC.

This clonotype was found many times. The chain employs TRBV20-1 and TRBJ1-5, with a tentative D call TRBD1 (6 bases). Per the germline V gene, CDR1 is DFQATT and CDR2 is SNEGSKA (reference sequence). Trimming left V 3 bases short and J 4 bases short, with 10 bases between. This CDR3 region has 13 residues. The chain's CDR3 is CSASGRGNQPQHF. DNA of the CDR3: TGCAGTGCTAGTGGCAGGGGTAATCAGCCCCAGCATTTT.

In this sample, this clonotype turned up a few times. The chain carries TRBV12-3 or TRBV12-4 and TRBJ2-4; possibly TRBD1 for D (5 bases). Deletions cut 7 bases from V and 7 bases from J, with 14 bases between. The CDR3 consists of 13 residues. CDR3 coding DNA: TGTGCCAGCACCTTACAGGACCCGAACATTCAGTACTTC. Translated, it gives CASTLQDPNIQYF.

The chain employs TRBV27 and TRBJ2-2; 10 bases fit TRBD2. The CDR3 is made up of 16 amino acids. Germline loops: CDR1 MNHEY, CDR2 SMNVEV (reference sequence). J lost 6 bases, V lost 0 bases, and 4 bases had no gene match. This CDR3 is CASSLSGLAFSGELFF. CDR3 sequence (DNA): TGTGCCAGCAGTTTATCGGGACTAGCGTTCTCCGGGGAGCTGTTTTTT.

To note about this clonotype: No conserved phenylalanine or tryptophan ends this CDR3, so it is likely a read error. The gene calls are TRBV12-3 or TRBV12-4 and TRBJ1-5; weak D call: TRBD1 (6 bases). Trimming pared 6 bases from V and 6 bases from J, leaving 9 bases between. The CDR3 has 12 residues. The CDR3 nucleotides read TGTGCCAGCAGCCTCAGGGGTCAGCCCCAGCATCTT. Translating it yields CASSLRGQPQHL.

This clonotype occurred many times. V and J are TRBV7-7 and TRBJ2-1; 10 bases line up with TRBD2. With V trimmed by 6 bases and J by 5 bases, 4 bases remained unmatched. This CDR3 comprises 14 residues. Germline loops: CDR1 SSHAT, CDR2 FNYEAQ (reference sequence). The CDR3 here is CASSFGLADNEQFF. The CDR3 DNA reads as TGTGCCAGCAGTTTCGGACTAGCGGACAATGAGCAGTTCTTC.

This clonotype was detected ten times or more. The J gene is TRBJ2-7, the V gene TRBV28; 7 nucleotides agree with TRBD1. V was clipped by 6 bases and J by 0 bases; unmatched bases: 8. CDR3 length equals 15 residues. Germline lookup yields CDR1 MDHEN and CDR2 SYDVKM. The CDR3 loop reads CASRTPGTASYEQYF. In DNA form, the CDR3 reads TGTGCCAGCAGAACCCCCGGGACAGCCTCCTACGAGCAGTACTTC.

This clonotype was seen more than once but under ten times. The chain uses TRBV7-9 and TRBJ2-7; D is ambiguous. V was pared by 1 base and J by 1 base, with 11 bases between. CDR3 length equals 15 residues. Germline assignment: CDR1 SEHNR and CDR2 FQNEAQ (reference sequence). The chain's CDR3 is CASSLEDGDSYEQYF. The CDR3 nucleotides read TGTGCCAGCAGCTTAGAAGATGGGGATTCCTACGAGCAGTACTTC. Filled out from reference TRBV7-9 and TRBJ2-7, the complete variable domain reads DTGVSQNPRHKITKRGQNVTFRCDPISEHNRLYWYRQTLGQGPEFLTYFQNEAQLEKSRLLSDRFSAERPKGSFSTLEIQRTEQGDSAMYLCASSLEDGDSYEQYFGPGTRLTVT.